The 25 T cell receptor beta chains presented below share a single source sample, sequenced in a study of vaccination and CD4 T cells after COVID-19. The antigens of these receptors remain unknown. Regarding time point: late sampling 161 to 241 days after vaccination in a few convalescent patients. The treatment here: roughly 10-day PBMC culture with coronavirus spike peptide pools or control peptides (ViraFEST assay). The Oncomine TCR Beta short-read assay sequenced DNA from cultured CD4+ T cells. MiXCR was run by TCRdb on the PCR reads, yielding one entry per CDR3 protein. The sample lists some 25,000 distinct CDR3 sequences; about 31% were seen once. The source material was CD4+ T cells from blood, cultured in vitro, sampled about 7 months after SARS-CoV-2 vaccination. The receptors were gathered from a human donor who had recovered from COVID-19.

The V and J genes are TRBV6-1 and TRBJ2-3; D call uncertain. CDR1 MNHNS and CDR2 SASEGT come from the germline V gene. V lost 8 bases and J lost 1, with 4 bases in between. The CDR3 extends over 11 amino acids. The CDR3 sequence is CASRRTDTQYF. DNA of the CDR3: TGTGCCAGCCGACGCACAGATACGCAGTATTTT.

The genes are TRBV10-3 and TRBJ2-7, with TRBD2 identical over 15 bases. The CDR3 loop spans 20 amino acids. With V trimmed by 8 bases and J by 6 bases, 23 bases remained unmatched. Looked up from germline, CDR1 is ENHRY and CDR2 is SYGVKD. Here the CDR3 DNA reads TGTGCCATCGGTGGACTAGGGACTAGCGGGAGGCTCCCGGGCTCTCGCGAGCAGTACTTC. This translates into CAIGGLGTSGRLPGSREQYF.

CDR3 nucleotides: TGTGCCAGCAGCCAAGACAGAAACCAAGAGACCCAGTACTTC. It yields the protein CASSQDRNQETQYF. This chain joins TRBV11-1 and TRBJ2-5; maybe TRBD1 (5 bases). With 5 bases removed from V and 0 bases from J, the gap between germline ends came to 10 bases. The germline V gene encodes CDR1 SGHAT and CDR2 FQDESV (reference sequence). The CDR3 runs 14 residues. Together with reference TRBV11-1 and TRBJ2-5, the CDR3 gives the full variable domain: EAEVAQSPRYKITEKSQAVAFWCDPISGHATLYWYRQILGQGPELLVQFQDESVVDDSQLPKDRFSAERLKGVDSTLKIQPAELGDSAMYLCASSQDRNQETQYFGPGTRLLVL.

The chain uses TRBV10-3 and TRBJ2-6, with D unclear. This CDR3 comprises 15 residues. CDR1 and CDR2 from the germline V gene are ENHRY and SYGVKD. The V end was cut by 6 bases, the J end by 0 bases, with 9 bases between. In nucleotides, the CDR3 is TGTGCCATCAGAGCGATCTTCTCTGGGGCCAACGTCCTGACTTTC. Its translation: CAIRAIFSGANVLTF.

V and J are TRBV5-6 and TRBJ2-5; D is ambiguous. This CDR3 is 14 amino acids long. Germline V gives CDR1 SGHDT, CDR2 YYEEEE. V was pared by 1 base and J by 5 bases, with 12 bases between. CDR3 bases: TGTGCCAGCAGCTTGTTCAATCAAAGGGAGACCCAGTACTTC. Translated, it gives CASSLFNQRETQYF. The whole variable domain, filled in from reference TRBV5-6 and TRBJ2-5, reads DAGVTQSPTHLIKTRGQQVTLRCSPKSGHDTVSWYQQALGQGPQFIFQYYEEEERQRGNFPDRFSGHQFPNYSSELNVNALLLGDSALYLCASSLFNQRETQYFGPGTRLLVL.

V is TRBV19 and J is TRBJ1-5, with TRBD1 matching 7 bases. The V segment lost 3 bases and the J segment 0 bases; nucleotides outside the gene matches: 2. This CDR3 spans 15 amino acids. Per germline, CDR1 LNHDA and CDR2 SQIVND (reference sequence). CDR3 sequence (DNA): TGTGCCAGTAGTATGACAGGGAATAGCAATCAGCCCCAGCATTTT. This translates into CASSMTGNSNQPQHF.

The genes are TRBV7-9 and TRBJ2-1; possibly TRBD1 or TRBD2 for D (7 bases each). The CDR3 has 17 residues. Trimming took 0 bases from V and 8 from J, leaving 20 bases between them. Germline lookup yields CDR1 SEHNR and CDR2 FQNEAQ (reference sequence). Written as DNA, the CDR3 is TGTGCCAGCAGCTTAGCGGTGTTAGGGGGCGGGGGCGATGAGCAGTTCTTC. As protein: CASSLAVLGGGGDEQFF.

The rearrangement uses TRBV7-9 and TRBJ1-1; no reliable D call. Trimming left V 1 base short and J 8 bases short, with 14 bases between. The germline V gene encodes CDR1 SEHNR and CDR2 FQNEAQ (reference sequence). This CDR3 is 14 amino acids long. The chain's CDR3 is CASSLVLRRSEAFF. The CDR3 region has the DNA TGTGCCAGCAGCTTAGTTTTGAGGAGGAGCGAAGCTTTCTTT.

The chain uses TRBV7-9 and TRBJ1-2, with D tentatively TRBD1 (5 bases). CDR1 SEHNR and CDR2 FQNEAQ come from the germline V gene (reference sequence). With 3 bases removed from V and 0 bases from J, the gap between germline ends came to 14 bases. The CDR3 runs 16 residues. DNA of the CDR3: TGTGCCAGCAGCTTTCGCCAGGGTGGTACTAACTATGGCTACACCTTC. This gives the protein CASSFRQGGTNYGYTF.

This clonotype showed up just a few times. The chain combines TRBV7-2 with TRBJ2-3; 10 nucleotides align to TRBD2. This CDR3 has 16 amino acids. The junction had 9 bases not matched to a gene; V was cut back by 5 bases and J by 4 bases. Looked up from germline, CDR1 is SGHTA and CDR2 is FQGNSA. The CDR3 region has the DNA TGTGCCAGCAGCCCCTCCGCTAGCGGGAGCCCAGATACGCAGTATTTT. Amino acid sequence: CASSPSASGSPDTQYF.

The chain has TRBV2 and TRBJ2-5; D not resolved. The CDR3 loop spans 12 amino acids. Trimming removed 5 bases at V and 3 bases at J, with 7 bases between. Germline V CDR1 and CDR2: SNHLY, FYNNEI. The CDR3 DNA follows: TGTGCCAGCAGTATTTGGGAAGAGACCCAGTACTTC. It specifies CASSIWEETQYF.

The CDR3 protein is CATTPTPQETQYF. CDR3 nucleotides: TGTGCCACCACTCCGACCCCGCAAGAGACCCAGTACTTC. The gene calls are TRBV28 and TRBJ2-5; D gene uncertain. Trimming cost V 10 bases and J 2 bases, with 14 bases left between them. The CDR3 loop spans 13 amino acids. Germline V gene lookup returns CDR1 MDHEN and CDR2 SYDVKM. Complete variable domain (other parts from reference TRBV28 and TRBJ2-5): DVKVTQSSRYLVKRTGEKVFLECVQDMDHENMFWYRQDPGLGLRLIYFSYDVKMKEKGDIPEGYSVSREKKERFSLILESASTNQTSMYLCATTPTPQETQYFGPGTRLLVL.

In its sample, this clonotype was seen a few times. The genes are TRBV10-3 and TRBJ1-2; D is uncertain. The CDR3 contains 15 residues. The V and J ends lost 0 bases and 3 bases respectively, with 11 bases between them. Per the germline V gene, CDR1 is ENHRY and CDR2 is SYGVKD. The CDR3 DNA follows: TGTGCCATCAGTGAGTCTATGGCGACGGACTATGGCTACACCTTC. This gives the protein CAISESMATDYGYTF.

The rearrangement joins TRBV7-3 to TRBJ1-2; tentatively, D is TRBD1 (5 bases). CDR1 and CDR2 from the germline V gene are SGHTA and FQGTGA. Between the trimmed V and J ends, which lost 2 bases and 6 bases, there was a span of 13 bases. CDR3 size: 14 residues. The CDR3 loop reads CASSLRGGRDGYTF. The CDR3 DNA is TGTGCCAGCAGCTTACGGGGGGGTAGGGATGGCTACACCTTC.

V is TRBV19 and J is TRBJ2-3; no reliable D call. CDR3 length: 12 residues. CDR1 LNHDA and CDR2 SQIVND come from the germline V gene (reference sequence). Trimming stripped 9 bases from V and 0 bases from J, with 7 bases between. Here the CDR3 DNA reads TGTGCCAGGACCGCGAGCACAGATACGCAGTATTTT. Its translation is CARTASTDTQYF. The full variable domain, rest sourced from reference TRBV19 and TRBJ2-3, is DGGITQSPKYLFRKEGQNVTLSCEQNLNHDAMYWYRQDPGQGLRLIYYSQIVNDFQKGDIAEGYSVSREKKESFPLTVTSAQKNPTAFYLCARTASTDTQYFGPGTRLTVL.

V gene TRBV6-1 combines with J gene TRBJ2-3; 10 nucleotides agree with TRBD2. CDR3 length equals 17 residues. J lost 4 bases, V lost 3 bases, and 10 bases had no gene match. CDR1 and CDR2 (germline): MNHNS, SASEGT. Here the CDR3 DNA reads TGTGCCAGCAGTGACTTGGGAAGCGGGAGGGGCGCAGATACGCAGTATTTT. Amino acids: CASSDLGSGRGADTQYF.

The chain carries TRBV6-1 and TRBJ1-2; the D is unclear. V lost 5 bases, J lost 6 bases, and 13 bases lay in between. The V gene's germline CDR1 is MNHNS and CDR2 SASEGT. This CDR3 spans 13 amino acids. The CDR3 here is CASSPSPPHGYTF. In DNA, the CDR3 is TGTGCCAGCAGTCCTTCTCCACCCCATGGCTACACCTTC.

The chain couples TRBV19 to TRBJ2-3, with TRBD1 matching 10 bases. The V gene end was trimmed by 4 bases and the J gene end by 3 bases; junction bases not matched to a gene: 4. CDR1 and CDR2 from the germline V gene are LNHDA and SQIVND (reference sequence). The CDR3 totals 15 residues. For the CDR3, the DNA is TGTGCCAGTAGTACGACAGGGGGCCCGACAGATACGCAGTATTTT. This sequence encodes CASSTTGGPTDTQYF.

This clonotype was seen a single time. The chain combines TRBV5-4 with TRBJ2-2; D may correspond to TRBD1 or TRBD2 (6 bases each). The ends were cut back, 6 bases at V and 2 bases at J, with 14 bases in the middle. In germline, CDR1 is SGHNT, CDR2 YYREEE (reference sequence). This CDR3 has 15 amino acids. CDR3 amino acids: CASNRGTFNTGELFF. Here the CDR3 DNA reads TGTGCCAGCAACCGCGGGACATTTAACACCGGGGAGCTGTTTTTT.

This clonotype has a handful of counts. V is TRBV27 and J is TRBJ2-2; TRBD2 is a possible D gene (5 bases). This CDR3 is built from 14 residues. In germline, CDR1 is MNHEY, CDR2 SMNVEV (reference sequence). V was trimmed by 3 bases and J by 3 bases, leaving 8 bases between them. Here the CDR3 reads CASSFGIDTGELFF. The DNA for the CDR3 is TGTGCCAGCAGTTTCGGGATCGACACCGGGGAGCTGTTTTTT.

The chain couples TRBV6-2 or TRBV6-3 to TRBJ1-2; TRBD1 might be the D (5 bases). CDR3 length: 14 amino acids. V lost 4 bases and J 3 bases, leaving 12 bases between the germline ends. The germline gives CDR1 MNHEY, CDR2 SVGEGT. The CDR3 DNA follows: TGTGCCAGCAGTTCCGGGCAGGGCTACTATGGCTACACCTTC. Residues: CASSSGQGYYGYTF.

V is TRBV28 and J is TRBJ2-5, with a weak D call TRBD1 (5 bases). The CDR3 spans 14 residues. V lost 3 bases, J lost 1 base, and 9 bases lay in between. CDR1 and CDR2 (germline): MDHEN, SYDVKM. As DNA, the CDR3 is TGTGCCAGCAGTTTTGGGGCATTCCAAGAGACCCAGTACTTC. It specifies CASSFGAFQETQYF.

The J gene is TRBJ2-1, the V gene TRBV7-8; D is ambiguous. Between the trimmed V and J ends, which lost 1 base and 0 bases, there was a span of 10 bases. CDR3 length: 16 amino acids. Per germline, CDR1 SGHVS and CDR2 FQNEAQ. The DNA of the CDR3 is TGTGCCAGCAGCTTAGAGGCCGAGCCCTCCTACAATGAGCAGTTCTTC. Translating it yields CASSLEAEPSYNEQFF.

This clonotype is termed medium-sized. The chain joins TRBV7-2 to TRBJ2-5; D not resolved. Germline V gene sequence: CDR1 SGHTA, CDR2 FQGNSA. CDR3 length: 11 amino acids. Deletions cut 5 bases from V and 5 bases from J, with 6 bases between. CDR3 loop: CASSEQETQYF. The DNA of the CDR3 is TGTGCCAGCAGCGAACAGGAGACCCAGTACTTC.

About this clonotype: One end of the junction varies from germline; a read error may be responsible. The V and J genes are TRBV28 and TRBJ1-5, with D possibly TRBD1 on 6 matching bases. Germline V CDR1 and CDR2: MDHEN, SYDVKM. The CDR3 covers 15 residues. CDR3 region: CASSLGGARNQPRHF. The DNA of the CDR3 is TGTGCCAGCAGTTTAGGGGGGGCGAGGAATCAGCCCCGGCATTTT.